A selection of T cell receptor beta chains follows, all from one sample in a study of blood T cell repertoires in COVID-19. Sequenced by immunoSEQ multiplex PCR; TCRdb stores in-frame clones only, minus some. The sample has around 290,000 clones, under 90% seen once. Specimen: PBMCs or T cells enriched from blood (not recorded which). The receptors were gathered from a woman aged 40 to 50 who had recovered from COVID-19. Each CDR3 is given with its conserved first and last residue. A D gene is named only where the DNA matches it firmly. Clone size is stated in some rows and not others, as once, few, many or a class when expanded.

TRBJ2-7 | TRBD1 | 18 | - | TRBV23-1 | CASSQTLERTGGEYEQYF | TGCGCCAGCAGTCAAACGCTGGAGCGGACAGGGGGAGAGTACGAGCAGTACTTC
TRBJ2-2 | - | 16 | - | TRBV9 | CASSVGTGFGTGELFF | TGTGCCAGCAGCGTCGGGACTGGATTTGGGACCGGGGAGCTGTTTTTT
TRBJ1-6 | - | 13 | - | TRBV30 | CAWTGTLDSPLHF | TGTGCCTGGACAGGGACATTGGATTCACCCCTCCACTTT
TRBJ1-4 | - | 15 | once | TRBV19 | CASIPTDRNYAKLFF | TGTGCCAGCATACCGACAGACCGAAACTATGCAAAACTGTTTTTT
TRBJ2-7 | TRBD2 | 14 | - | TRBV5-4 | CASSLEASGSEQYF | TGTGCCAGCAGCTTGGAAGCTAGCGGGAGCGAGCAGTACTTC
TRBJ2-3 | - | 15 | - | TRBV19 | CASSISQSFTDTQYF | TGTGCCAGTAGTATCAGTCAGTCTTTCACAGATACGCAGTATTTT
TRBJ1-1 | - | 13 | - | TRBV7-2 | CASSLRGGTEAFF | TGTGCCAGCAGCCTTCGAGGGGGCACTGAAGCTTTCTTT
TRBJ1-1 | - | 12 | - | TRBV18 | CASSPRVTEAFF | TGTGCCAGCTCACCGAGGGTGACTGAAGCTTTCTTT
TRBJ2-5 | - | 12 | - | TRBV3-1/TRBV3-2 | CASSLPRETQYF | TGTGCCAGCAGCCTCCCCCGAGAGACCCAGTACTTC
TRBJ2-7 | - | 14 | - | TRBV10-1 | CASSESSWAGEQYF | TGCGCCAGCAGTGAGTCGTCTTGGGCCGGAGAGCAGTACTTC
TRBJ1-6 | - | 13 | - | TRBV2 | CASSPSTVSPLHF | TGTGCCAGCAGCCCTTCGACAGTGTCACCCCTCCACTTT
TRBJ2-7 | TRBD2 | 17 | - | TRBV14 | CASSQDKGLAGLYEQYF | TGTGCCAGCAGCCAAGATAAGGGACTAGCGGGATTATACGAGCAGTACTTC
TRBJ1-5 | - | 14 | once | TRBV9 | CASSAGLLLGPQHF | TGTGCCAGCAGCGCGGGACTCCTACTAGGGCCCCAGCATTTT
TRBJ1-6 | TRBD1 | 14 | - | TRBV19 | CASSISTGNSPLHF | TGTGCCAGTAGTATATCGACAGGGAATTCACCCCTCCACTTT
TRBJ1-2 | - | 13 | - | TRBV6-5 | CASISQGNYGYTF | TGTGCCAGCATATCACAGGGTAACTATGGCTACACCTTC
TRBJ2-2 | TRBD2 | 16 | - | TRBV9 | CASSLLPSGRTGELFF | TGTGCCAGCAGCCTCCTCCCTAGCGGGAGGACCGGGGAGCTGTTTTTT
TRBJ1-4 | - | 15 | - | TRBV15 | CATNRLDSRNEKLFF | TGTGCCACCAACCGGCTGGACAGCCGAAATGAAAAACTGTTTTTT
TRBJ1-2 | - | 15 | - | TRBV5-4 | CASSPRSPGWVGYTF | TGTGCCAGCAGCCCCCGAAGCCCGGGTTGGGTTGGCTACACCTTC
TRBJ2-5 | - | 14 | few | TRBV19 | CASTSGQSQETQYF | TGTGCCAGTACTTCTGGACAGTCTCAAGAGACCCAGTACTTC
TRBJ1-2 | - | 13 | - | TRBV18 | CASSDSSNYGYTF | TGTGCCAGCTCAGACTCTTCTAACTATGGCTACACCTTC
TRBJ1-1 | - | 13 | once | TRBV2 | CASCVGPDTEAFF | TGTGCCAGCTGCGTGGGGCCCGACACTGAAGCTTTCTTT
TRBJ1-5 | - | 16 | - | TRBV7-9 | CASSLGWPGSNQPQHF | TGTGCCAGCAGCTTAGGCTGGCCGGGAAGCAATCAGCCCCAGCATTTT
TRBJ1-5 | - | 14 | few | TRBV6-6 | CASRDTNSNQPQHF | TGTGCCAGCCGGGACACTAATAGCAATCAGCCCCAGCATTTT
TRBJ1-4 | - | 15 | - | TRBV6-5 | CASSYTGATNEKLFF | TGTGCCAGCAGTTACACAGGCGCAACTAATGAAAAACTGTTTTTT
TRBJ1-2 | TRBD1 | 15 | - | TRBV27 | CASRLDRQAGYGYTF | TGTGCCAGCAGATTGGACAGGCAGGCGGGCTATGGCTACACCTTC
TRBJ2-5 | - | 15 | - | TRBV9 | CASSPAAGNVETQYF | TGTGCCAGCTCCCCGGCGGCGGGGAATGTGGAGACCCAGTACTTC
TRBJ2-7 | TRBD2 | 14 | - | TRBV3-1/TRBV3-2 | CASSQERGSDEQYF | TGTGCCAGCAGCCAAGAGCGCGGGAGCGACGAGCAGTACTTC
TRBJ1-2 | - | 14 | - | TRBV5-1 | CASSLWTENYGYTF | TGCGCCAGCAGCTTGTGGACAGAAAACTATGGCTACACCTTC
TRBJ1-4 | TRBD1 | 14 | once | TRBV5-1 | CASSFRGPNEKLFF | TGCGCCAGCAGCTTCAGGGGGCCTAATGAAAAACTGTTTTTT
TRBJ1-5 | - | 13 | - | TRBV30 | CAWSGGDNQPQHF | TGTGCCTGGAGTGGGGGCGACAATCAGCCCCAGCATTTT
TRBJ2-6 | - | 15 | - | TRBV14 | CASSVDRSGANVLTF | TGTGCCAGCAGCGTAGACAGATCTGGGGCCAACGTCCTGACTTTC
TRBJ2-5 | TRBD2 | 15 | - | TRBV5-4 | CASKLAGGVRETQYF | TGTGCCAGCAAACTAGCGGGAGGAGTGAGAGAGACCCAGTACTTC
TRBJ1-2 | TRBD1 | 15 | - | TRBV6-6 | CASSYSDRGMAGYTF | TGTGCCAGCAGTTACTCGGACAGGGGGATGGCAGGCTACACCTTC